The 16 T cell receptor beta chains presented below share a single source sample, sequenced in a study of T-cell reconstitution after alpha-beta-depleted transplantation in children. Unique molecular identifiers were built into the TCRbeta library. TCRdb ran MiXCR on the PCR reads and lists one entry per CDR3 protein. The sample has over 150,000 distinct CDR3 sequences, just over 14% seen once. The material was PBMCs from the stem cell graft donor, obtained from the stem cell graft. These TCRs come from a human donor who donated a stem cell graft to a child with acute lymphoblastic leukemia.

This clonotype has at least ten counts. V is TRBV7-2 and J is TRBJ1-2, with D possibly TRBD1 on 6 matching bases. The CDR3 extends over 15 amino acids. Per the germline V gene, CDR1 is SGHTA and CDR2 is FQGNSA. Trimming removed 1 base at V and 5 bases at J, with 14 bases between. The CDR3 DNA follows: TGTGCCAGCAGCTTAGGCGGACAGCGAGGGTATGGCTACACCTTC. This codes for CASSLGGQRGYGYTF.

Ten or more counts support this clonotype. J is TRBJ2-1 and V is TRBV10-3; TRBD2 aligns across 11 bases. The V and J ends lost 6 bases and 5 bases, in that order; junction bases with no gene match: 9. CDR3 length: 16 residues. From germline, CDR1 is ENHRY and CDR2 SYGVKD. In DNA form, the CDR3 reads TGTGCCATCAGGGATAGCGGGAGGGCCGTCCACAATGAGCAGTTCTTC. It encodes CAIRDSGRAVHNEQFF.

This clonotype occurred many times. The chain has TRBV12-3 or TRBV12-4 and TRBJ2-1; D ambiguous. Trimming cost V 6 bases and J 6 bases, with 18 bases left between them. This CDR3 comprises 15 residues. The CDR3 loop reads CASSPSMSTSNEQFF. The CDR3, as DNA: TGTGCCAGCAGCCCTAGTATGAGTACCAGCAATGAGCAGTTCTTC.

The rearrangement links TRBV6-6 to TRBJ1-2; D is undetermined. Germline V lookup: CDR1 MNHNY, CDR2 SVGAGI (reference sequence). The ends were cut back, 8 bases at V and 7 bases at J, with 14 bases in the middle. This CDR3 region has 12 residues. The CDR3 DNA follows: TGTGCCAGCCGTGACCTCGGAGGTGGCTACACCTTC. Protein sequence: CASRDLGGGYTF.

This clonotype has a single count. A much larger clone lies one base from this, so it may be a read error. The rearrangement links TRBV6-1 to TRBJ2-5; TRBD2 agrees at 7 bases. The length of the CDR3 is 15 residues. Looked up from germline, CDR1 is MNHNS and CDR2 is SASEGT. The V segment lost 6 bases and the J segment 4 bases; nucleotides outside the gene matches: 11. The DNA of the CDR3 is TGTGCCAGCAGACTAGCGCGAGTTTTCGGAGAGACCCAGTACTTC. Protein: CASRLARVFGETQYF.

At least ten counts were recorded for this clonotype. This chain joins TRBV5-6 and TRBJ2-1; D gene unclear. There are 13 residues in the CDR3. V lost 0 bases and J lost 9, with 10 bases in between. Germline loops: CDR1 SGHDT, CDR2 YYEEEE. The CDR3 reads CASSLANPIEQFF. In DNA form, the CDR3 reads TGTGCCAGCAGCTTGGCAAACCCCATTGAGCAGTTCTTC.

This clonotype was counted many times. The CDR3 protein is CASSLEWQNTEAFF. The CDR3 DNA is TGTGCCAGCAGCTTAGAATGGCAGAACACTGAAGCTTTCTTT. The rearrangement links TRBV7-8 to TRBJ1-1; D gene uncertain. Trimming shortened V by 1 base and J by 1 base, and 7 bases separated the two germline ends. Germline assignment: CDR1 SGHVS and CDR2 FQNEAQ. The CDR3 has 14 residues.

At least ten counts were recorded for this clonotype. The V and J genes are TRBV28 and TRBJ1-5, with 10 bases lining up with TRBD1. In germline, CDR1 is MDHEN, CDR2 SYDVKM. This CDR3 has 15 residues. After removal of 4 bases from V and 7 bases from J, the junction contained 7 bases not matched to a gene. CDR3 bases: TGTGCCAGCAGTTCACCCGGGACAGGGGTCCAGCCCCAGCATTTT. Translating it yields CASSSPGTGVQPQHF.

This clonotype was observed at least ten times. The gene calls are TRBV29-1 and TRBJ2-7; the match to TRBD1 covers 9 bases. The length of the CDR3 is 13 residues. Germline CDR1 and CDR2: SQVTM and ANQGSEA. V was clipped by 3 bases and J by 0 bases; unmatched bases: 0. The CDR3 loop is CSVEDRGSYEQYF. As DNA, the CDR3 is TGCAGCGTTGAGGACAGGGGCTCCTACGAGCAGTACTTC.

The table lists this clonotype with many counts. The rearrangement uses TRBV10-3 and TRBJ2-2, with 10 nucleotides matching TRBD1. CDR1 is ENHRY, CDR2 SYGVKD, per germline. The J segment lost 6 bases and the V segment lost 6 bases, leaving 7 bases of the junction unmatched. The CDR3 is 15 residues long. The CDR3 loop is CAIRDLGQGAGELFF. In nucleotides, the CDR3 is TGTGCCATCAGGGACCTCGGACAGGGGGCCGGGGAGCTGTTTTTT.

This clonotype was detected ten times or more. This chain joins TRBV18 and TRBJ1-1; no reliable D call. This CDR3 spans 15 amino acids. Germline V gene data show CDR1 as KGHSH and CDR2 as LQKENI. Between the trimmed V and J ends, which lost 0 bases and 0 bases, there was a span of 8 bases. CDR3 nucleotides: TGTGCCAGCTCACCACCTGAAGCCATGAACACTGAAGCTTTCTTT. Amino acids: CASSPPEAMNTEAFF.

The chain links TRBV19 to TRBJ2-1, with unresolved D. The CDR3 sequence is 16 residues long. V was pared by 7 bases and J by 0 bases, with 16 bases between. Germline CDR1 and CDR2: LNHDA and SQIVND (reference sequence). The CDR3 nucleotides are TGTGCCAGTACTACCGAATCCACAAACTCCTACAATGAGCAGTTCTTC. Its protein is CASTTESTNSYNEQFF.

This clonotype was recorded many times. The V and J genes are TRBV7-9 and TRBJ1-1; TRBD1 might be the D (6 bases). V was shortened by 8 bases and J by 7 bases, with 20 bases between the two germline ends. Germline V lookup: CDR1 SEHNR, CDR2 FQNEAQ (reference sequence). CDR3 length equals 14 residues. CDR3 in DNA: TGTGCCAGCGGATATAAGGGGGGGGCGGTTGAAGCTTTCTTT. It specifies CASGYKGGAVEAFF.

At least ten counts were recorded for this clonotype. The chain joins TRBV28 to TRBJ2-5, with 9 nucleotides matching TRBD1. J lost 4 bases, V lost 8 bases, and 8 bases had no gene match. This CDR3 has 14 amino acids. Per germline, CDR1 MDHEN and CDR2 SYDVKM. The CDR3 DNA sequence: TGTGCCAGCGGGACCGGGACAGGGAGAGAGACCCAGTACTTC. This gives the protein CASGTGTGRETQYF. Full variable domain (outside the CDR3, taken from reference TRBV28 and TRBJ2-5): DVKVTQSSRYLVKRTGEKVFLECVQDMDHENMFWYRQDPGLGLRLIYFSYDVKMKEKGDIPEGYSVSREKKERFSLILESASTNQTSMYLCASGTGTGRETQYFGPGTRLLVL.

This clonotype was seen just once. The rearrangement links TRBV20-1 to TRBJ2-2; 8 bases line up with TRBD1. Losses at the gene ends were 3 bases for V and 3 bases for J; bases not matched to a gene: 3. Germline CDR1 is DFQATT and CDR2 is SNEGSKA (reference sequence). The length of the CDR3 is 14 residues. In nucleotides, the CDR3 is TGCAGTGCTAGTCAGGGGGCGGACACCGGGGAGCTGTTTTTT. Its protein is CSASQGADTGELFF.

In its sample, this clonotype was seen a few times. The chain links TRBV29-1 to TRBJ2-1; D unresolved. This CDR3 comprises 10 residues. V dropped 3 bases and J dropped 12 bases, with 9 bases sitting between them. Germline loops: CDR1 SQVTM, CDR2 ANQGSEA. The CDR3 region has the DNA TGCAGCGTTGATTGGCCGGCGCAGTTCTTC. Its translation is CSVDWPAQFF.